The subject of this entry is one T cell receptor beta chain. Antigen: not known. Sequencing was performed with immunoSEQ multiplex PCR; in TCRdb, only in-frame clones are kept and a portion is missing. The table includes approximately 35,000 clones, less than 90% detected once. The sample is drawn from a study of regulatory dendritic cells for organ transplantation. The study's findings and limits: Alloreactive memory CD8+ T cell pools varied considerably between individuals. Regulatory dendritic cells appeared to expand memory CD8+ clones less than mature ones.

The CDR3 totals 15 residues. Germline V lookup: CDR1 SGHAT, CDR2 FQNNGV. V shed 0 bases and J shed 8 bases, with 14 bases lying between them. FACS sorted CD4+ or CD8+ T cells into CD45RA+ naive and CD45RO+ memory. This chain joins TRBV11-2 and TRBJ2-1; D possibly uses TRBD1 or TRBD2 (6 bases each). Sequencing was carried out using naive CD4+ T cells from blood. Subset denoted: CD45RA+ naive T cells. This clonotype originated in a human donor in good health. CDR3 sequence (DNA): TGTGCCAGCAGCTTAGAGGCAGGGGCGGGATATGAGCAGTTCTTC. This codes for CASSLEAGAGYEQFF.